These 15 T cell receptor beta chains were all obtained from the same sample, sequenced in a study of T cell repertoires in cytomegalovirus infection. TCRdb re-analysed the reads in MiXCR, keeping a single row per CDR3 protein. This repertoire shows 680,000 or so distinct CDR3 sequences, 33% found once; its top ten account for roughly 20%. For these TCRs, the target antigens are not known. The specimen comprised cultured PBMCs, sampled from culture after CMV antigen stimulation. The receptors were gathered from a human donor in good health (CMV status not recorded). Some clones in this sample may be carry-over from other donors' samples.

This chain joins TRBV30 and TRBJ1-2; no clear D. The ends were cut back, 5 bases at V and 1 base at J, with 11 bases in the middle. The V gene's germline CDR1 is GTSNPN and CDR2 SVGIG (reference sequence). The CDR3 is 13 amino acids. The CDR3 coding sequence is TGTGCCTGGGTAACAGAGCGTAACTATGGCTACACCTTC. Its protein is CAWVTERNYGYTF.

The chain links TRBV12-3 or TRBV12-4 to TRBJ2-1, with 7 bases matching TRBD1. The CDR3 consists of 14 residues. V gave up 5 bases and J gave up 4 bases; unmatched junction bases: 5. The CDR3 reads CASSDGQVYNEQFF. The DNA for the CDR3 is TGTGCCAGCAGTGACGGACAGGTATACAATGAGCAGTTCTTC.

The chain has TRBV19 and TRBJ2-1; 8 bases map to TRBD2. The CDR3 spans 16 residues. Germline CDR1 is LNHDA and CDR2 is SQIVND (reference sequence). V dropped 7 bases and J dropped 0; count of bases not matched to a gene: 8. The CDR3 reads CASMGAGGDSYNEQFF. CDR3 nucleotide sequence: TGTGCCAGTATGGGCGCCGGGGGGGACTCCTACAATGAGCAGTTCTTC.

The chain joins TRBV7-9 to TRBJ2-3; possibly TRBD1 for D (7 bases). Between the trimmed V and J ends, which lost 3 bases and 3 bases, there was a span of 13 bases. The V gene's germline CDR1 is SEHNR and CDR2 FQNEAQ (reference sequence). CDR3 size: 15 residues. The CDR3 DNA sequence: TGTGCCAGCAGCTTCCCCGCAGGGGGGACAGATACGCAGTATTTT. Protein sequence: CASSFPAGGTDTQYF.

This clonotype was picked up many times. V gene TRBV7-2 combines with J gene TRBJ2-3, with D possibly matching TRBD2 (6 bases). This CDR3 contains 16 residues. In germline, CDR1 is SGHTA, CDR2 FQGNSA. V shed 1 base and J shed 2 bases, with 13 bases lying between them. The CDR3, as DNA: TGTGCCAGCAGCTTAGGGGTAGGAGGGTTCACAGATACGCAGTATTTT. This encodes CASSLGVGGFTDTQYF.

This clonotype was seen only a few times. The chain recombines TRBV6-2 or TRBV6-3 with TRBJ2-1, with D perhaps matching TRBD1 (6 bases). There are 15 residues in the CDR3. Germline V lookup: CDR1 MNHEY, CDR2 SVGEGT. Trimming removed 6 bases at V and 0 bases at J, with 12 bases between. The chain's CDR3 is CASRGAGSSYNEQFF. The CDR3 DNA reads TGTGCCAGCAGGGGGGCGGGCAGCTCCTACAATGAGCAGTTCTTC.

The chain links TRBV5-1 to TRBJ2-5; D is uncertain. The CDR3 has 14 amino acids. Germline V gene lookup returns CDR1 SGHRS and CDR2 YFSETQ. V lost 0 bases to trimming and J lost 5 bases, with 11 bases between them. CDR3 coding DNA: TGCGCCAGCAGCTTGGCCCAGGTTGGCGAGACCCAGTACTTC. Its translation: CASSLAQVGETQYF.

The table lists this clonotype with many counts. The chain uses TRBV7-8 and TRBJ2-1; TRBD2 agrees at 8 bases. Germline lookup yields CDR1 SGHVS and CDR2 FQNEAQ. This CDR3 comprises 15 residues. The junction had 4 bases not matched to a gene; V was cut back by 0 bases and J by 6 bases. The chain's CDR3 is CASSLATGGVNEQFF. CDR3 DNA: TGTGCCAGCAGCTTAGCGACGGGAGGGGTCAATGAGCAGTTCTTC.

This clonotype was recorded a few times. The rearrangement links TRBV5-5 to TRBJ2-7, with D tentatively TRBD2 (5 bases). There are 15 residues in the CDR3. Germline CDR1 reads SGHKS; CDR2 reads YYEKEE (reference sequence). Trimming left V 4 bases short and J 3 bases short, with 17 bases between. The CDR3 coding sequence is TGTGCCAGCAGCCCCCTGTGGAGCGGCAACTACGAGCAGTACTTC. Encoded protein: CASSPLWSGNYEQYF.

The chain uses TRBV6-5 and TRBJ2-1, with D possibly TRBD2 on 5 matching bases. CDR1 is MNHEY, CDR2 SVGAGI, per germline. The CDR3 runs to 16 residues. V gave up 5 bases and J gave up 0 bases, with 14 bases separating them. CDR3 amino acids: CASSTEALSSYNEQFF. The CDR3 DNA reads TGTGCCAGCAGTACGGAGGCTTTGAGCTCCTACAATGAGCAGTTCTTC.

This clonotype was recorded many times. CDR3 DNA sequence: TGTGCCAGCAGCCTAATGGGGGGAACTGAAGCTTTCTTT. Translating it yields CASSLMGGTEAFF. This sequence joins TRBV7-8 and TRBJ1-1, with a weak D call TRBD1 (5 bases). The V gene lost 5 bases and the J gene lost 5 bases, with 12 bases spanning the gap. Per germline, CDR1 SGHVS and CDR2 FQNEAQ. CDR3 length: 13 residues.

This clonotype has at least ten counts. The chain joins TRBV7-2 to TRBJ2-3; D is uncertain. CDR1 is SGHTA and CDR2 is FQGNSA in the germline V gene. The CDR3 is 14 amino acids. Trimming pared 5 bases from V and 2 bases from J, leaving 11 bases between. The CDR3 loop reads CASSPAAVTDTQYF. The CDR3 DNA reads TGTGCCAGCAGCCCGGCGGCGGTCACAGATACGCAGTATTTT.

The V gene is TRBV12-5, the J gene TRBJ2-7; TRBD2 aligns across 10 bases. V was clipped by 6 bases and J by 5 bases; unmatched bases: 16. The V gene's germline CDR1 is LGHNT and CDR2 FRNRAP. The CDR3 has 17 amino acids. This CDR3 reads CASGPPLGLAGDDEQYF. CDR3 nucleotides: TGTGCTAGTGGGCCCCCGCTGGGGCTAGCGGGAGACGACGAGCAGTACTTC.

The CDR3 loop is CASSILGLAGRGDTQYF. The CDR3 DNA sequence: TGTGCCAGCAGTATCCTGGGACTAGCGGGGAGGGGAGATACGCAGTATTTT. The rearrangement uses TRBV28 and TRBJ2-3, with 13 bases lining up with TRBD2. Trimming at V came to 5 bases and at J to 5 bases, leaving 10 bases not matched to a gene. The CDR3 spans 17 residues. CDR1 and CDR2 from the germline V gene are MDHEN and SYDVKM.

The chain couples TRBV18 to TRBJ2-1; the match to TRBD2 covers 8 bases. Germline CDR1 KGHSH, CDR2 LQKENI. The CDR3 runs to 15 residues. V lost 5 bases to trimming and J lost 9 bases; unmatched junction nucleotides: 12. CDR3 DNA: TGTGCCAGCTCATCAGGACTAGCTGGGTCGGTTGAGCAGTTCTTC. This translates into CASSSGLAGSVEQFF. Based on the CDR3 plus reference TRBV18 and TRBJ2-1, the full variable domain is NAGVMQNPRHLVRRRGQEARLRCSPMKGHSHVYWYRQLPEEGLKFMVYLQKENIIDESGMPKERFSAEFPKEGPSILRIQQVVRGDSAAYFCASSSGLAGSVEQFFGPGTRLTVL.